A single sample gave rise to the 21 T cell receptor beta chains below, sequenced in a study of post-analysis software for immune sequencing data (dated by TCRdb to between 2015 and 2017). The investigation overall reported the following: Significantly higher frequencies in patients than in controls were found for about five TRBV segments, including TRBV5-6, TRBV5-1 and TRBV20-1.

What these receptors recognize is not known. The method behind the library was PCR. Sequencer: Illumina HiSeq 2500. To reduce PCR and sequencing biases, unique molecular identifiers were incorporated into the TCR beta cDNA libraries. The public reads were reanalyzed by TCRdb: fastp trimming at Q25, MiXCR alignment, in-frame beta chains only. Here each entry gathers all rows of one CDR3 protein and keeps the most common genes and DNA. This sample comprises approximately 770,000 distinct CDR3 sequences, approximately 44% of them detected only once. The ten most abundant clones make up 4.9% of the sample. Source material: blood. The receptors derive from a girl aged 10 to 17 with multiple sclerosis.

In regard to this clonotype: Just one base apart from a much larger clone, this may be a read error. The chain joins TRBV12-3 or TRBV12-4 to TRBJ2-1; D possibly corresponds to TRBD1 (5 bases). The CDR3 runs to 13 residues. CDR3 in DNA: TGTACCAGCAGTTTAAGGGGATACAATGAGCAGTTCTTC. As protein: CTSSLRGYNEQFF.

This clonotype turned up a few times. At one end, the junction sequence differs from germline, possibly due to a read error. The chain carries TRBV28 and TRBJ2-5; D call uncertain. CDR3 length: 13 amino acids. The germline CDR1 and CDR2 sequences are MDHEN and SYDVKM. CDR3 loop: CASSLRVQETQYF. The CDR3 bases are TGTGCTAGCAGCTTAAGGGTACAAGAGACCCAGTACTTC.

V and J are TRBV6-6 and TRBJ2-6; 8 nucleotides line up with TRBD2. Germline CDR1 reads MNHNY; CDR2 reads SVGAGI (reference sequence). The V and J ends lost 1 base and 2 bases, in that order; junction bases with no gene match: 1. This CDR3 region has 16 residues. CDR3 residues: CASSYYGGAGANVLTF. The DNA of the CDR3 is TGTGCCAGCAGTTACTACGGGGGGGCTGGGGCCAACGTCCTGACTTTC.

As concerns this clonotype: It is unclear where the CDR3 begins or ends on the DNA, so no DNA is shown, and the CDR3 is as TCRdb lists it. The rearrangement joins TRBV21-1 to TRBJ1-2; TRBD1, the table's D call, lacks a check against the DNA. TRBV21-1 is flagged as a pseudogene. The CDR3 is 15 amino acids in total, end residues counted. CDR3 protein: CASSPRRTENYGCTF.

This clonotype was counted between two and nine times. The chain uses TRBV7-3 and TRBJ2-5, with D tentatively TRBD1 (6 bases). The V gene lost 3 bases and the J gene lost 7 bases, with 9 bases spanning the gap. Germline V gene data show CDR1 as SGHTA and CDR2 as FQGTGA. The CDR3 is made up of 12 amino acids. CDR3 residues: CASSLVGGTQYF. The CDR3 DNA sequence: TGTGCCAGCAGCTTGGTAGGGGGGACCCAGTACTTC.

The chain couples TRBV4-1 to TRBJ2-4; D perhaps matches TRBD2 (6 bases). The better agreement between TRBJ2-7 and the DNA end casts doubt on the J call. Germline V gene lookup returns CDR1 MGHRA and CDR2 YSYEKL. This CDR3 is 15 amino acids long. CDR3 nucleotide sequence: TGCGCCAGCAGCCAAGATTATAATCCGGGAGCCGAGCAGTACTTC. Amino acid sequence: CASSQDYNPGAEQYF.

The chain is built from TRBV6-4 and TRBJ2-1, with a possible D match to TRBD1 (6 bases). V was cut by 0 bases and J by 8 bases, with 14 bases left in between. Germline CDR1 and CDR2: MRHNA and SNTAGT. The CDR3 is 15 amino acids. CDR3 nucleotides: TGTGCCAGCAGTGACTCCGCCAAGGGGGTCGATGAGCAGTTCTTC. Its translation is CASSDSAKGVDEQFF.

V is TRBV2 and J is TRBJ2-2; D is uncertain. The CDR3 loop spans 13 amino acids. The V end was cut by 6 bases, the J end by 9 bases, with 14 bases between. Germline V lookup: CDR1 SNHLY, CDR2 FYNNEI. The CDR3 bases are TGTGCCAGCAGCGCGCGGCGGAGTTGGGAGCTGTTTTTT. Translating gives CASSARRSWELFF.

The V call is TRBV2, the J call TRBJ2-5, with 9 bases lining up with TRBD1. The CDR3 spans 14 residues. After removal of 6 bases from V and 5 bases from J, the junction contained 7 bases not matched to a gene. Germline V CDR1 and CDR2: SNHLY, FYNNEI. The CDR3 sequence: CASRSTGGGETQYF. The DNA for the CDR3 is TGTGCCAGCAGATCCACAGGGGGCGGTGAGACCCAGTACTTC.

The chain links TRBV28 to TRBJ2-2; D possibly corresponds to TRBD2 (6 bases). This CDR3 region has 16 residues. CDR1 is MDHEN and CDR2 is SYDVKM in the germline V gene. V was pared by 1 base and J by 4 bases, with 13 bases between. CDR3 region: CASSLLSNGSTGELFF. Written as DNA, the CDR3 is TGTGCCAGCAGTTTATTGTCTAACGGGAGCACCGGGGAGCTGTTTTTT.

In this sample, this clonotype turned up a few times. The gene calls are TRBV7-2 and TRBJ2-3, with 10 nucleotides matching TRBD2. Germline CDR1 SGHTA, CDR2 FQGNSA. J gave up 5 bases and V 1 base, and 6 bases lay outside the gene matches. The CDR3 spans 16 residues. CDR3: CASSLERAGGVDTQYF. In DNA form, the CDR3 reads TGTGCCAGCAGCTTAGAAAGAGCGGGAGGGGTAGATACGCAGTATTTT.

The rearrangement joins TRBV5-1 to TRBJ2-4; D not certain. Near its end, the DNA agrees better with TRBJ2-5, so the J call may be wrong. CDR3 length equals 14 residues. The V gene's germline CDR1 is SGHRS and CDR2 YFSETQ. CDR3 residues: CASSFVASEETQYF. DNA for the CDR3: TGCGCCAGCAGCTTTGTGGCATCGGAAGAGACCCAGTACTTC.

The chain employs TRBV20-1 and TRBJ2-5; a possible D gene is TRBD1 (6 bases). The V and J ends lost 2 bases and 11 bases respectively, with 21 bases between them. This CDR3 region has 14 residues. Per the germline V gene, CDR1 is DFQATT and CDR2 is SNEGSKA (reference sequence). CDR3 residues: CSARRAGVCNEQYF. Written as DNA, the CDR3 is TGCAGTGCTAGAAGGGCAGGGGTATGCAATGAGCAGTACTTC.

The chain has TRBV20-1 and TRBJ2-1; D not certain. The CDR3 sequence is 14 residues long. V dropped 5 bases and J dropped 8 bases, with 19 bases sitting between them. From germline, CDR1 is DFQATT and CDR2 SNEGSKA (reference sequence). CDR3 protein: CSACPTGLKDEQFF. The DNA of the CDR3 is TGCAGTGCTTGCCCCACGGGCCTTAAGGATGAGCAGTTCTTC.

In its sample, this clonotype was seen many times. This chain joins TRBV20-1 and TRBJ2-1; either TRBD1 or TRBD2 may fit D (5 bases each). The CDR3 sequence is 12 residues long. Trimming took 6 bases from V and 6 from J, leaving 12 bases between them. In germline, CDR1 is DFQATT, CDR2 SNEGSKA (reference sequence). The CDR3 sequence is CSAWDLSNEQFF. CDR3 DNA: TGCAGTGCATGGGACCTGAGCAATGAGCAGTTCTTC.

The DNA for the CDR3 is TGTGCCACCAGTGATTTGAGTCAGGGTCTGGGCGAGCAGTACTTC. This sequence encodes CATSDLSQGLGEQYF. The chain links TRBV24-1 to TRBJ2-5; D is possibly TRBD1 (5 bases). The DNA end is more similar to TRBJ2-7, so the J call may be wrong. Germline CDR1 KGHDR, CDR2 SFDVKD. The CDR3 has 15 residues.

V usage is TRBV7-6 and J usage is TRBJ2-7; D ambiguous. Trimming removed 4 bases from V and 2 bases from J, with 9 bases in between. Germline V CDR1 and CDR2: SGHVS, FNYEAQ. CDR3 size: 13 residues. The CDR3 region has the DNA TGTGCCAGCAGCTCAAACGAACCCTACGAGCAGTACTTC. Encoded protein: CASSSNEPYEQYF.

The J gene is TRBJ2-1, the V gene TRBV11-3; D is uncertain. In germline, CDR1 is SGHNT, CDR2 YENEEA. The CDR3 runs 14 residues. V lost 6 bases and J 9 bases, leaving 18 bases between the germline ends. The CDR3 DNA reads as TGTGCCAGCAGTGGTATAGTGGGGTTCGGTGAGCAGTTCTTC. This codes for CASSGIVGFGEQFF.

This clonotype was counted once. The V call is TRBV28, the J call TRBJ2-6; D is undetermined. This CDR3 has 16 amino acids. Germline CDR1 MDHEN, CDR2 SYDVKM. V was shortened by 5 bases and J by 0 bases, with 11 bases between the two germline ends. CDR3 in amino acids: CASSREVFSGANVLTF. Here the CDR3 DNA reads TGTGCCAGCAGTCGAGAAGTCTTCTCTGGGGCCAACGTCCTGACTTTC.

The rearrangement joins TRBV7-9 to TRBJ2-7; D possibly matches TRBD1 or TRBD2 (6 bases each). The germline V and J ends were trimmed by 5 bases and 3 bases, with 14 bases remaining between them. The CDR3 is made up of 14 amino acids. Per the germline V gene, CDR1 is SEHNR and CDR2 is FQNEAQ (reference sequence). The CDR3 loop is CASSPFGGGYEQYF. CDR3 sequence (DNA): TGTGCCAGCAGCCCTTTTGGAGGGGGCTACGAGCAGTACTTC.

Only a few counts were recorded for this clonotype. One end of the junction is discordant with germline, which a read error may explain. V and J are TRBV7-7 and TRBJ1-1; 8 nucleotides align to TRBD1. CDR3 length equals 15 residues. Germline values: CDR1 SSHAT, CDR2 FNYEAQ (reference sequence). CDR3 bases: TGTGCTAGCAACCATAAGGACAGGGATAACACTGAAGCTTTCTTT. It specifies CASNHKDRDNTEAFF.